This T cell receptor (beta chain) was recorded in a study of T cell responses to AZD1222 COVID-19 vaccine. Findings and caveats of the study: Baseline serostatus was positive in only six AZD1222 recipients. Spike was spanned by vaccine-associated CD4 TCRs, which were dominant at 160-218 and 743-854. Clonal diversity was possibly underestimated, and the donors were mostly white British, with more females. Breadth and depth of Spike-specific TCRs rose after two AZD1222 doses.

Sequencing used immunoSEQ multiplex PCR; TCRdb keeps in-frame clones, though not all of them. The table shows 110,000 to 150,000 clones, with 80% to 95% occurring only once. Losses at the gene ends were 4 bases for V and 2 bases for J; bases not matched to a gene: 2. Germline V gene sequence: CDR1 SEHNR, CDR2 FQNEAQ (reference sequence). This CDR3 is built from 14 residues. A remark on this clone: Antigen: not known.

The source was peripheral blood, collected on day 0 of AZD1222 vaccination. The TCR sequence derives from an adult in good health. The chain carries TRBV7-9 and TRBJ2-1; 7 nucleotides agree with TRBD1. The DNA for the CDR3 is TGTGCCAGCAGCTCGGGACAGCCCTACAATGAGCAGTTCTTC. It translates to CASSSGQPYNEQFF.